This is a list of T cell receptor beta chains from one sample in a study of T cells in localized non-small cell lung cancer. TCRdb's table, derived via immunoSEQ multiplex PCR, lists solely in-frame clones and lacks some. The repertoire holds roughly 13,000 clones, with around 83% as singletons. The sample here was peripheral blood, taken before any cancer treatment. These receptors originate from a male donor aged 60 or over with stage III lung adenocarcinoma. The CDR3 runs from the conserved cysteine through the conserved F or W. A D gene is named only where the DNA matches it firmly. Clone size is stated in some rows and not others, as once, few, many or a class when expanded.

CDR3 | DNA | V | D | J | size
CASSSDRGDKLFF | TGTGCCAGTAGTTCGGACAGGGGGGATAAACTGTTTTTT | TRBV19 | TRBD1 | TRBJ1-4 | once
CATSRLSGLLSAEQYF | TGTGCCACCAGCAGACTATCCGGGCTCCTGTCCGCCGAGCAGTACTTC | TRBV15 | NA | TRBJ2-7 | NA
CASSMRTSGEYGDTQYF | TGTGCCAGCAGCATGCGGACTAGCGGGGAGTATGGAGATACGCAGTATTTT | TRBV9 | TRBD2 | TRBJ2-3 | NA
CASSQGNSPLHF | TGTGCCAGCTCACAGGGGAATTCACCCCTCCACTTT | TRBV18 | NA | TRBJ1-6 | NA
CASRYSNQPQHF | TGTGCCAGTAGGTATAGCAATCAGCCCCAGCATTTT | TRBV19 | NA | TRBJ1-5 | NA
CAISDRTGNEKLFF | TGTGCCATCAGTGACCGTACAGGCAACGAAAAACTGTTTTTT | TRBV10-3 | NA | TRBJ1-4 | NA
CASSTAGTSSPGELFF | TGTGCCAGCAGCACGGCCGGGACTAGTTCGCCCGGGGAGCTGTTTTTT | TRBV5-5 | TRBD2 | TRBJ2-2 | NA
CASSQLQSNQPQHF | TGCGCCAGCAGCCAATTGCAGTCCAATCAGCCCCAGCATTTT | TRBV4-1 | NA | TRBJ1-5 | NA
CASSLVSGRDEQFF | TGTGCCAGCAGCTTAGTGAGCGGGAGAGATGAGCAGTTCTTC | TRBV7-9 | TRBD2 | TRBJ2-1 | NA
CASSYSSSQGKQYF | TGTGCCAGCAGTTACTCGAGTTCTCAGGGAAAGCAGTACTTC | TRBV6-6 | NA | TRBJ2-4 | NA
CASSQRTGATGLSGNTIYF | TGTGCCAGCAGCCAGCGGACAGGCGCAACCGGCCTCTCTGGAAACACCATATATTTT | TRBV4-2 | TRBD1 | TRBJ1-3 | NA
CASSPTTGTGGAGYTF | TGTGCCAGCAGCCCAACGACCGGGACAGGGGGCGCCGGCTACACCTTC | TRBV11-2 | TRBD1 | TRBJ1-2 | NA
CASSYLALAGKDGYTF | TGTGCCAGCAGTTACTTGGCCTTGGCAGGGAAGGATGGCTACACCTTC | TRBV6-5 | NA | TRBJ1-2 | NA
CARLGTSGYNEQFF | TGTGCCAGACTCGGGACTAGCGGATACAATGAGCAGTTCTTC | TRBV6-4 | TRBD2 | TRBJ2-1 | NA
CASSEFDISPEAFF | TGTGCCAGCAGTGAATTTGATATCAGTCCTGAAGCTTTCTTT | TRBV6-4 | NA | TRBJ1-1 | once
CASSILDSNQPQHF | TGTGCCAGTAGTATCCTGGATAGCAATCAGCCCCAGCATTTT | TRBV19 | NA | TRBJ1-5 | NA
CASRNRGGSNQPQHF | TGTGCCAGCAGGAACAGGGGGGGAAGCAATCAGCCCCAGCATTTT | TRBV27 | TRBD1 | TRBJ1-5 | few
CASSDEGGDTEAFF | TGTGCCAGCAGTGATGAGGGAGGGGACACTGAAGCTTTCTTT | TRBV2 | NA | TRBJ1-1 | NA